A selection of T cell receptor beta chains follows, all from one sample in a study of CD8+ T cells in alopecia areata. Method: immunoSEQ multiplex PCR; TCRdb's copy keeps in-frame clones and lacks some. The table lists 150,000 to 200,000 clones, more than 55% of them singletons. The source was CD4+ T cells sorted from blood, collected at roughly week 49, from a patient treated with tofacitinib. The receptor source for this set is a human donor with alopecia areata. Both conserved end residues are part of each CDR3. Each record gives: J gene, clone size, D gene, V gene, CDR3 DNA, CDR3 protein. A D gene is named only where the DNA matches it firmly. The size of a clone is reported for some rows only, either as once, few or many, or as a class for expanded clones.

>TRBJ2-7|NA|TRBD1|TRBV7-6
TGTGCCAGCAGCGACGCGGGACAGGGGTACTACGAGCAGTACTTC
CASSDAGQGYYEQYF
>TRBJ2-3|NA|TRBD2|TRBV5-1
TGCGCCAGCAGCCACCGGACTAGCGGGAAACCAGATACGCAGTATTTT
CASSHRTSGKPDTQYF
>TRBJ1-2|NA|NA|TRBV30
TGTGCCGGACGCCTCCCGGGAGAAGACTATGGCTACACCTTC
CAGRLPGEDYGYTF
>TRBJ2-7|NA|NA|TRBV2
TGTGCCAGCCTCGCCGGGGCAGGGTTCCACGAGCAGTACTTC
CASLAGAGFHEQYF
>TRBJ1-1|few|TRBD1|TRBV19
TGTGCCAGTAGTCCAGGGACAGGAAGCATGAACACTGAAGCTTTCTTT
CASSPGTGSMNTEAFF
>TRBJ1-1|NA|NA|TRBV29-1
TGCAGCGTTGACGGGCGGGTGAACACTGAAGCTTTCTTT
CSVDGRVNTEAFF
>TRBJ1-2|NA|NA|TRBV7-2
TGTGCCAGCAGCCCCCGGATGGGTTCCTATGGCTACACCTTC
CASSPRMGSYGYTF
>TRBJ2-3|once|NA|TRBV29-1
TGCAGCGCCGGCCCCGGGAGCACAGATACGCAGTATTTT
CSAGPGSTDTQYF
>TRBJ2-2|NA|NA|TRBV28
TGTGCCAGCAGTTTATCCGCGACCGGGGAGCTGTTTTTT
CASSLSATGELFF
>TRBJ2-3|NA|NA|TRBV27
TGTGCCAGCAGTCCTACAGGCAGGCACCACACAGATACGCAGTATTTT
CASSPTGRHHTDTQYF
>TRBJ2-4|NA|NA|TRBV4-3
TGCGCCAGCAGCCAAGAACTTTCCCCGATTCAGTACTTC
CASSQELSPIQYF
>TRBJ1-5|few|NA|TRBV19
TGTGCCAGCTCTAGGGGGAACAATCAGCCCCAGCATTTT
CASSRGNNQPQHF
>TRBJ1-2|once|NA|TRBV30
TGTGCCTGGAGTCCGGGACCGAGGACTACCGGTGGCTACACCTTC
CAWSPGPRTTGGYTF
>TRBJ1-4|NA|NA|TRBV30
TGTGCCTGGAGACCCGAGACTAATGAAAAACTGTTTTTT
CAWRPETNEKLFF
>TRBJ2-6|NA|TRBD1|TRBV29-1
TGCAGCGTGCTGGGACAGCTCTCTGGGGCCAACGTCCTGACTTTC
CSVLGQLSGANVLTF
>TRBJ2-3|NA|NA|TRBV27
TGTGCCAGCAGTTTACTGTCGGTCGGCTACACAGATACGCAGTATTTT
CASSLLSVGYTDTQYF
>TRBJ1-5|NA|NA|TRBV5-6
TGTGCCAGCAGCTTTCGACCAGATCAGCCCCAGCATTTT
CASSFRPDQPQHF
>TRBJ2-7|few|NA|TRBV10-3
TGTGCCATCAGTGATGGCAGGGACTCCTACGAGCAGTACTTC
CAISDGRDSYEQYF
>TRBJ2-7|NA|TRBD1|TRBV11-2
TGTGCCAGCAGCTTAGTAACAGGGGTAACCTACGAGCAGTACTTC
CASSLVTGVTYEQYF
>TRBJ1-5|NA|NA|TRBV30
TGTGCCTGGAGCCTCCTTGAACAGCCCCAGCATTTT
CAWSLLEQPQHF
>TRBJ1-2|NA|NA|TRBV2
TGTGCCAGCAGCGAAGGTGATATTAACTATGGCTACACCTTC
CASSEGDINYGYTF
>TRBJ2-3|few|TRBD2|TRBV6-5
TGTGCCAGCCGGGGAGCGGGGGGTAACACAGATACGCAGTATTTT
CASRGAGGNTDTQYF
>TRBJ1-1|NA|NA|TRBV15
TGTGCCACCAGCCAGGATCAGTTCTCTTTCTTT
CATSQDQFSFF
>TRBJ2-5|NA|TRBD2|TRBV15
TGTGCCACCAGCACCGGGACTAGCGGGGGCGAGACCCAGTACTTC
CATSTGTSGGETQYF
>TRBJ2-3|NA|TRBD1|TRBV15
TGTGCCACCAGCGGACCGGGACAGGGGTCTTCTACGCAGTATTTT
CATSGPGQGSSTQYF
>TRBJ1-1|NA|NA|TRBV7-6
TGTGCCAGCAGCTTAGGGGGGAGCGCGACTGAAGCTTTCTTT
CASSLGGSATEAFF
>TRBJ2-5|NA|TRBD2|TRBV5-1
TGCGCCAGCAGCTTGGCGGGGGGACAAGAGACCCAGTACTTC
CASSLAGGQETQYF
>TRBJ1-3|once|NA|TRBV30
TGTGCCTGGAGTGCCTCCGGTGGCTCTGGAAACACCATATATTTT
CAWSASGGSGNTIYF
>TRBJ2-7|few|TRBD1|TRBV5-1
TGCGCCAGCAGCACACCAGGGGGCGAATCGTACGAGCAGTACTTC
CASSTPGGESYEQYF
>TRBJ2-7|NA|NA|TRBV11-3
TGTGCCAGCAGCCCCCTCGGGAACCAGGGCGATTACGAGCAGTACTTC
CASSPLGNQGDYEQYF
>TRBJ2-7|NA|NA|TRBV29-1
TGCAGCGTAGCACCAAAACAGGGCTCCTACGAGCAGTACTTC
CSVAPKQGSYEQYF
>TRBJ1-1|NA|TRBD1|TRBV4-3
TGCGCCAGCAGCCAACGCGGACAGGGGGTAGGAAACACTGAAGCTTTCTTT
CASSQRGQGVGNTEAFF
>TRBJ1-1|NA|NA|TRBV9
TGTGCCAGCAGCCCAGGACAGCCACGCACTGAAGCTTTCTTT
CASSPGQPRTEAFF
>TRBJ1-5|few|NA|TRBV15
TGTGCCACCAGCAGAGTGGGCCCGGTGTCCCAGCATTTT
CATSRVGPVSQHF
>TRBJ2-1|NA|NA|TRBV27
TGTGCCAGCAGTTTGGGCGGGCGGGACTACAATGAGCAGTTCTTC
CASSLGGRDYNEQFF
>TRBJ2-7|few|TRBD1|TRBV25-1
TGTGCCAGCAGCTCGCGGACAGGGGTTCCCTACGAGCAGTACTTC
CASSSRTGVPYEQYF
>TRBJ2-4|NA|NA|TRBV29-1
TGCAGCGTTGTAGTCAGGGCCGCCAAAAACATTCAGTACTTC
CSVVVRAAKNIQYF
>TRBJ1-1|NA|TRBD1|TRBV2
TGTGCCAGCAACTCCCAGGGGGGCACTGAAGCTTTCTTT
CASNSQGGTEAFF
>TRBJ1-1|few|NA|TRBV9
TGTGCCAGCAGCGTACAGGGATCGAACACTGAAGCTTTCTTT
CASSVQGSNTEAFF
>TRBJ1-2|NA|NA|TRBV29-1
TGCAGCGTTACCGACCGGACCAACGGTGGCTACACCTTC
CSVTDRTNGGYTF
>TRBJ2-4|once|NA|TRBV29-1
TGCAGCGTTGAAGGGGGAGAATTAGCCAAAAACATTCAGTACTTC
CSVEGGELAKNIQYF
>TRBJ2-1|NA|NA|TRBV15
TGTGCCACCAGCCGTAGTCGGGGAGATAATGAGCAGTTCTTC
CATSRSRGDNEQFF
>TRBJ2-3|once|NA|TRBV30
TGTGCCTGGAGTAAAAGGGGTTTTAGCACAGATACGCAGTATTTT
CAWSKRGFSTDTQYF
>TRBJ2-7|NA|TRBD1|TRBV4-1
TGCGCCAGCAGCCACATGAAACAGGGGGATTACGAGCAGTACTTC
CASSHMKQGDYEQYF
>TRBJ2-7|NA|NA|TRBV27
TGTGCCAGCAGTCCCCAGGGGGGGCAGTACTTC
CASSPQGGQYF
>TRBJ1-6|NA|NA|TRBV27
TGTGCCAGCAGAGATCAGGGGAGTAATTCACCCCTCCACTTT
CASRDQGSNSPLHF
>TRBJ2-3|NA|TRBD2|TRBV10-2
TGCGCCAGCAGACTAGCGGGGGTCATCACAGATACGCAGTATTTT
CASRLAGVITDTQYF
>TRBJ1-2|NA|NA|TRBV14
TGTGCCAGCAGCCAAGAAGGACGGGTGAGAAGCTACACCTTC
CASSQEGRVRSYTF
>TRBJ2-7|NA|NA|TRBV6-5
TGTGCCAGCAGTTACGGGCACGAGCAGTACTTC
CASSYGHEQYF
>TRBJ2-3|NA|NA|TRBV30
TGTGCCTGGAGTGGATGGGGGCGCACAGATACGCAGTATTTT
CAWSGWGRTDTQYF
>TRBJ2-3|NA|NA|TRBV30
TGTGCCTGGAGTGTCCTCACAGATACGCAGTATTTT
CAWSVLTDTQYF